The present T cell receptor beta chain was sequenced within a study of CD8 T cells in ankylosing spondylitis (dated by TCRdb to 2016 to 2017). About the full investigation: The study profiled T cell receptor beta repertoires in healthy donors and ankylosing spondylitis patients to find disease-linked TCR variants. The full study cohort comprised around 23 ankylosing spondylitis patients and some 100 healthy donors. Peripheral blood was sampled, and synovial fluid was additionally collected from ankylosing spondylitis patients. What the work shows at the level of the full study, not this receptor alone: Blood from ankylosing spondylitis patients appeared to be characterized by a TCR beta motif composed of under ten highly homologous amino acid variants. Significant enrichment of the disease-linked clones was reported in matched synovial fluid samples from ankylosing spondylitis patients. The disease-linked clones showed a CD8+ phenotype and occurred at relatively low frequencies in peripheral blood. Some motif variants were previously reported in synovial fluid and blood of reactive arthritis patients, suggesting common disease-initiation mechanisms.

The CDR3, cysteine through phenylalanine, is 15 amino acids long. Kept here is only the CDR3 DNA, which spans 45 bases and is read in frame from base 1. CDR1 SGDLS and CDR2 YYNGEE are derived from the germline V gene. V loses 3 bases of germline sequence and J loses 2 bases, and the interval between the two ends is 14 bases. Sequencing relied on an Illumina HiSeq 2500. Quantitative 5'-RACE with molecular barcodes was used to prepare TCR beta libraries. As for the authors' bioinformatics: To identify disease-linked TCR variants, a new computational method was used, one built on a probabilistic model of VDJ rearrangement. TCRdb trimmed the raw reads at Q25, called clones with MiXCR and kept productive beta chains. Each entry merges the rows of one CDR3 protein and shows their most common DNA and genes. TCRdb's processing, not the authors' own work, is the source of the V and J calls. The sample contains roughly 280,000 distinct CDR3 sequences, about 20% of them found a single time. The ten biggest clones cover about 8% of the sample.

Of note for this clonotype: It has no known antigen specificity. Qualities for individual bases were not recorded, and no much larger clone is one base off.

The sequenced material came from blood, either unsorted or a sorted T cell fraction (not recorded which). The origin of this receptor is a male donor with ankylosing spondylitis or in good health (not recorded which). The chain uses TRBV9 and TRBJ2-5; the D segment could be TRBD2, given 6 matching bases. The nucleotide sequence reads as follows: TGTGCCAGCAGCGGCGGAGGAGGGCTACAAGAGACCCAGTACTTC. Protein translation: CASSGGGGLQETQYF.